This TCR beta chain was retrieved from a study of blood T cell repertoires in COVID-19. Whole-study context: The analysed material was cDNA or gDNA that came from T cells, B-cell-depleted T cells, or PBMCs.

Seattle cases were enrolled at active infection and followed longitudinally. The authors' processing: Amplification with reference gene primers provided the estimates of nucleated cell counts. The protocol was immunoSEQ multiplex PCR, while the TCRdb copy is restricted to in-frame clones and leaves out a portion. V and J calls and clone size are those listed in that table; D and trimming were worked out from the DNA. The sample consists of fewer than 400,000 clones, nearly 90% of them appearing once. This TCR derives from a woman under 40 with COVID-19, enrolled during active disease. Sequencing used peripheral blood.

Here the CDR3 reads CASSLKGETQYF. CDR3 sequence (DNA): TGTGCCAGCAGCTTAAAGGGGGAGACCCAGTACTTC. This chain joins TRBV7-8 and TRBJ2-5; D possibly corresponds to TRBD1 (5 bases). The germline CDR1 and CDR2 sequences are SGHVS and FQNEAQ. Trimming took 2 bases from V and 5 from J, leaving 6 bases between them. This CDR3 spans 12 amino acids.